The present T cell receptor (beta chain) was sequenced within a study of shared clonotypes between healthy human individuals. CDR1 MDHEN and CDR2 SYDVKM come from the germline V gene. V shed 5 bases, J shed 9 bases, and the junction held 12 bases outside the gene matches. The CDR3 extends over 15 amino acids. Measured with immunoSEQ multiplex PCR; TCRdb has only the in-frame clones, and not every one. Of about 680,000 clones in the sample, approximately 90% are singletons; the top ten hold roughly 22%. CD8 cells regarded as naive lacked CD45RO, were positively chosen for CCR7, and omitted terminally differentiated effector memory CD45RA+ cells.

The TCR was taken from a man aged 25 to 40 in good health. The chain links TRBV28 to TRBJ2-1; 8 nucleotides match TRBD2. The sample consisted of naive CD8+ T cells sorted from blood. Written as DNA, the CDR3 is TGTGCCAGCAGTCCCTATGAGCGGGAGTTCACTGAGCAGTTCTTC. Protein sequence: CASSPYEREFTEQFF. Supplemented by reference TRBV28 and TRBJ2-1, the full variable domain reads DVKVTQSSRYLVKRTGEKVFLECVQDMDHENMFWYRQDPGLGLRLIYFSYDVKMKEKGDIPEGYSVSREKKERFSLILESASTNQTSMYLCASSPYEREFTEQFFGPGTRLTVL.